Detailed here is one TCR beta chain. The data belong to a study of blood T cell repertoires in COVID-19. Sequencing used immunoSEQ multiplex PCR; TCRdb keeps in-frame clones, though not all of them. The sample consists of over 200,000 clones, about 91% of them appearing once. The V gene lost 1 base and the J gene lost 1 base, with 8 bases spanning the gap. There are 15 residues in the CDR3. Germline-derived CDR1 and CDR2 are MDHEN and SYDVKM. The chain uses TRBV28 and TRBJ2-1; D uncertain. Material for sequencing was peripheral blood. This TCR came from a man younger than 45 with acute or convalescent COVID-19. Here the CDR3 reads CASSLSSKSYNEQFF. CDR3 DNA: TGTGCCAGCAGTTTATCGAGCAAGTCCTACAATGAGCAGTTCTTC.